This T cell receptor (beta chain) was identified in a study of cytotoxic CD8 clonotypes in ibrutinib-treated CLL (dated by TCRdb to the early 2020s). Some background on the complete study: The cohort had ten to twelve relapsed/refractory and roughly 15 treatment-naive patients; 17 were IGHV unmutated. Responses were partial in around 24 patients and complete in 2; after median approximately 5.5 years follow-up, around 15 stayed in remission and approximately 12 progressed. The response samples were drawn at a median of around eleven months into treatment, with a range of roughly 6 to 40 months. Samples averaged roughly 280,000 productive templates and 94,082 productive rearrangements. Of the 90 or so people in the trial, approximately 24 had longitudinal samples available. Cryopreserved peripheral blood mononuclear cells were collected before treatment, at response, and at either disease progression or sustained remission. Patients were still on ibrutinib when every remission and progressive disease sample was collected. Here is what the overall study found, with its caveats: Lymph node repertoires were not examined, and the timing of sampling was not matched between patients in sustained remission and those whose disease progressed. At baseline, clonality was higher than in age-matched healthy donors and showed a strong correlation with circulating CD8+ T-cell counts. Clonality increased at ibrutinib response, stayed stable in sustained remission, and fell back toward baseline at progression. Public clonotypes were rare and either shrank or stayed stable during treatment, and the rise in clonality at ibrutinib response reflected expansion of private clonotypes.

A note on this clone: This clone's antigen is unknown. No base-level quality is on record; no much larger clone is a single base apart.

A MiSeq instrument was used for deep resolution sequencing, which targeted depths ranging from 1 in 1 million up to 1 in 200,000 T cells, with coverage averaging 10x for each clonotype. The immunoSEQ hsTCRB Kit was used to generate TCR beta libraries. The study's own analysis went as follows. ImmunoSEQ Data Assistant and ImmunoSEQ Analyzer were used for data analysis, and V, D and J genes were assigned according to IMGT definitions. Clonality was computed as one minus normalized Shannon entropy of productive rearrangement frequencies, ranging from 0 to 1. Public clonotype analysis was restricted to overrepresented clonotypes comprising at least 0.05% of each patient's repertoire. Repertoires from some twelve age-matched healthy donors in immuneACCESS were used as clonality controls. The table was pulled from immuneACCESS by TCRdb, which kept in-frame rearrangements only. Such tables lose some clones; where checked, under half of the loss comes from unresolved V genes, and the rest has no known cause. The V and J calls and the clone size are those of that table, but D and trimming were determined from the DNA. The sample table contains about 72,000 clones; only one count was recorded for roughly two thirds of them. Roughly 5.7% of the sample is held by the ten biggest clonotypes.

This sample's time point label indicates: about a year on ibrutinib. For TCR beta library preparation, approximately 2 micrograms of genomic DNA were isolated from cryopreserved PBMCs. High-throughput TCR beta sequencing was performed on longitudinal blood samples from CLL patients receiving ibrutinib monotherapy. Patients were enrolled in a phase 2 open-label single-center ibrutinib monotherapy trial. The CDR3 holds 13 amino acids from the cysteine to the phenylalanine. Left in the record is the CDR3 DNA by itself, 39 bases read in frame from the first base. V is reduced by 1 base and J by 2 bases, leaving a spacing of 5 bases between them. The germline V gene (reference sequence) supplies CDR1 SGHNT and CDR2 YYREEE.

This receptor was taken from a human donor with chronic lymphocytic leukemia. Sequencing used PBMCs, obtained after 12 months of ibrutinib treatment. This chain is built from TRBV5-4 and TRBJ2-3; no confident D gene assignment can be made. The CDR3 reads CASSLRTTDTQYF. The bases are TGTGCCAGCAGCTTGCGGACCACAGATACGCAGTATTTT.